The rows below give T cell receptor beta chains drawn from one sample of a study of CD8+CD57+ T cells in acquired aplastic anemia. MiXCR, applied by TCRdb to the reads, yields one record per CDR3 protein. The sample yields 80,000 or so distinct CDR3 sequences, about three quarters seen once. The specimen was sorted CD4+, CD8+, or CD8+CD57+ T cells (not recorded which) from PBMCs. The source of these receptors is a human donor with aplastic anemia. The conserved cysteine and the conserved F or W are not part of the CDR3 here. Clone size is given for some rows only: seen once, a few or many times, or a class if the clone is expanded.

>TRBV29-1|TRBJ2-7|few
SVESAGRPYEQY
>TRBV20-1|TRBJ1-1|NA
SARDIRGHTEAF
>TRBV20-1|TRBJ2-7|once
SARGGIYDEQY
>TRBV15|TRBJ2-3|NA
ATSTGGSGATDTQY
>TRBV19|TRBJ1-2|NA
ASSVGTAYGYT
>TRBV19|TRBJ2-7|NA
ASSSWTEHYEQY
>TRBV2|TRBJ1-1|NA
ASSEFEHRNTEAF
>TRBV7-2|TRBJ2-5|NA
ASSLVDRSQETQY
>TRBV2|TRBJ2-5|NA
ASRLGQPRETQY
>TRBV5-5|TRBJ2-7|NA
ASSFGQGPSYEQY
>TRBV20-1|TRBJ2-7|NA
SANRGDEQY
>TRBV10-3|TRBJ2-5|NA
ATMDGSGNLETQY
>TRBV5-6|TRBJ2-3|once
ASSWTGGTDTQY
>TRBV15|TRBJ1-2|once
ATSRIGDSYGYT
>TRBV6-5|TRBJ2-7|many
ASSYDSGRGSVEQY
>TRBV19|TRBJ1-1|once
ATHMNTEAF
>TRBV11-2|TRBJ2-5|NA
ASSLVGGGGGETQY